Sequencing of this TCR beta chain was carried out in a study of beta chain features in type 1 diabetes. Background on the study: Healthy donors resembled patients in age, gender and cell yields. General study results and limits: Any role of HLA type in TCRB rearrangement remained unresolved here. Across all four CD4+ subsets, people with type 1 diabetes showed modestly shorter TCRB CDR3s.

The isolated RNA, all of it, was reverse transcribed, so expressed TCRB transcripts were what got sequenced. Some clones are missing from TCRdb's copy, which holds only in-frame ones; the method was immunoSEQ multiplex PCR. Among fewer than 900,000 clones, 15% to 20% were seen once, and the ten largest hold about 0.02%. Looked up from germline, CDR1 is MNHEY and CDR2 is SVGAGI. Trimming took off 2 bases at V and 9 bases at J, with 17 bases between the two ends. CDR3 length: 15 amino acids. Note on this clone: Its antigen is not identified.

The source material was naive CD4+ T cells from blood. The chain couples TRBV6-5 to TRBJ2-1; D may be TRBD1 or TRBD2 (6 bases each). The sequence was collected from a young woman in good health. CDR3 sequence: CASSYAHVKGGEQFF. CDR3 in DNA: TGTGCCAGCAGTTACGCCCACGTTAAGGGGGGTGAGCAGTTCTTC.